Listed below are T cell receptor beta chains from one sample, sequenced in a study of PD-L1 blockade in urothelial cancer. Data came from immunoSEQ multiplex PCR; TCRdb stores just in-frame clones and leaves some out. Among 70,000 to 95,000 clones, about 90% were seen once, and the ten largest hold about 0.89%. The sequencing here drew on PBMCs, taken around atezolizumab (anti-PD-L1) treatment. The source is an elderly woman with urothelial cancer. CDR3s include the opening cysteine and the closing phenylalanine or tryptophan. D genes are given only for firm matches. Expanded clones are given a class, and other clones once, few, many or no size at all.

cdr3_aa,cdr3_nt,d_call,clone_size,v_call,j_call
CASSTVAGGRKTQYF,TGTGCCAGCAGCACGGTAGCGGGAGGTCGAAAGACCCAGTACTTC,TRBD2,-,TRBV28,TRBJ2-5
CASRGTGYQPQHF,TGTGCCAGTAGGGGGACAGGGTATCAGCCCCAGCATTTT,TRBD1,-,TRBV19,TRBJ1-5
CASSQNMRDFHSNQPQHF,TGTGCCAGCTCACAAAATATGAGGGACTTCCATAGCAATCAGCCCCAGCATTTT,-,-,TRBV18,TRBJ1-5
CASSMGTGYSEQYF,TGCGCCAGCAGCATGGGGACAGGGTACTCCGAGCAGTACTTC,TRBD1,once,TRBV5-1,TRBJ2-7
CASSFEAGGSDTQYF,TGTGCCAGCAGTTTTGAGGCGGGAGGCTCAGATACGCAGTATTTT,TRBD2,-,TRBV27,TRBJ2-3
CASSATSGTGDTQYF,TGTGCCAGCAGCGCGACTAGCGGGACCGGGGATACGCAGTATTTT,TRBD2,-,TRBV9,TRBJ2-3
CASYLAGRTDTQYF,TGTGCCAGCTACCTCGCCGGTAGAACAGATACGCAGTATTTT,-,-,TRBV7-9,TRBJ2-3
CASRRGQSYGYTF,TGTGCCAGCAGACGGGGACAGTCCTATGGCTACACCTTC,TRBD1,-,TRBV28,TRBJ1-2
CASTQLQGLRQPQHF,TGTGCCAGTACTCAGCTCCAGGGGCTCCGCCAGCCCCAGCATTTT,-,-,TRBV19,TRBJ1-5
CASSLTLGGSYEQYF,TGTGCCAGCAGCTTAACCCTTGGAGGTTCCTACGAGCAGTACTTC,-,-,TRBV7-9,TRBJ2-7
CASRETGGNTIYF,TGCGCCAGCCGAGAGACAGGGGGAAACACCATATATTTT,TRBD1,few,TRBV5-1,TRBJ1-3
CASSQGGGYQPQHF,TGTGCCAGCAGCCAAGGGGGGGGATATCAGCCCCAGCATTTT,-,-,TRBV2,TRBJ1-5
CASSQAVGGRGNTIYF,TGTGCCAGCAGCCAAGCAGTAGGGGGCCGGGGAAACACCATATATTTT,TRBD1,-,TRBV4-2,TRBJ1-3
CASSKGLAGVEDTQYF,TGCGCCAGCAGCAAAGGACTAGCGGGAGTGGAAGATACGCAGTATTTT,TRBD2,-,TRBV5-1,TRBJ2-3
CASSGTGGKYEQYF,TGTGCCAGCAGTGGGACAGGGGGTAAATACGAGCAGTACTTC,TRBD1,once,TRBV6-1,TRBJ2-7
CASKTQGAVGYTF,TGTGCCAGTAAGACACAGGGGGCGGTTGGCTACACCTTC,TRBD1,-,TRBV19,TRBJ1-2
CASSFGQDSNQPQHF,TGCGCCAGCAGCTTCGGACAGGATAGCAATCAGCCCCAGCATTTT,TRBD1,-,TRBV5-1,TRBJ1-5
CASSLETDYGYTF,TGTGCCAGCAGCTTAGAAACAGACTATGGCTACACCTTC,-,-,TRBV11-1,TRBJ1-2
CASSSFLAAATDTQYF,TGTGCCAGCAGCTCCTTTCTAGCGGCCGCCACAGATACGCAGTATTTT,TRBD2,-,TRBV7-2,TRBJ2-3
CASSAGPRDMGEQYF,TGTGCCAGCAGCGCCGGGCCGAGGGACATGGGAGAGCAGTACTTC,-,-,TRBV9,TRBJ2-7
CASRPTGQGSYEQYF,TGTGCCAGCAGACCCACGGGACAGGGCTCCTACGAGCAGTACTTC,TRBD1,-,TRBV6-1,TRBJ2-7
CASSLAQSSGMGNEQFF,TGTGCCAGCAGCTTAGCGCAATCTAGCGGGATGGGCAATGAGCAGTTCTTC,TRBD2,-,TRBV7-6,TRBJ2-1
CASSQETSSYGYTF,TGTGCCAGCAGCCAAGAAACTTCGAGCTATGGCTACACCTTC,-,-,TRBV4-2,TRBJ1-2
CASSSEGGQGNGYTF,TGCGCCAGCAGCTCGGAGGGCGGACAGGGGAATGGCTACACCTTC,TRBD1,-,TRBV5-1,TRBJ1-2
CASKKGAMNTEAFF,TGTGCCAGCAAGAAGGGGGCCATGAACACTGAAGCTTTCTTT,TRBD1,-,TRBV6-4,TRBJ1-1
CASSPPQGKGKLFF,TGTGCCAGCTCACCCCCACAGGGCAAGGGAAAACTGTTTTTT,-,-,TRBV18,TRBJ1-4
CASSRGISAKNIQYF,TGTGCCAGCAGCAGGGGTATTTCAGCCAAAAACATTCAGTACTTC,-,medium-sized,TRBV2,TRBJ2-4
CASSSTGSAGELFF,TGTGCCAGCAGCTCCACAGGGTCTGCCGGGGAGCTGTTTTTT,-,-,TRBV7-9,TRBJ2-2
CASSLAGDTQYF,TGTGCCAGCAGCCTCGCGGGGGATACGCAGTATTTT,-,-,TRBV27,TRBJ2-3
CASSLGGRAWEEQFF,TGCGCCAGCAGCCTGGGGGGGAGGGCCTGGGAGGAGCAGTTCTTC,TRBD2,-,TRBV5-1,TRBJ2-1
CASCESEAERDQPQHF,TGTGCCAGCTGCGAATCCGAAGCTGAGCGAGATCAGCCCCAGCATTTT,-,-,TRBV6-4,TRBJ1-5
CASSLGGGRSYNEQFF,TGTGCCAGCAGCTTAGGTGGCGGCCGCTCCTACAATGAGCAGTTCTTC,-,-,TRBV11-2,TRBJ2-1
CASSPPGVRGEAFF,TGTGCCAGCTCACCACCAGGTGTCAGAGGTGAAGCTTTCTTT,-,-,TRBV18,TRBJ1-1
CASSLGGQGTEAFF,TGTGCCAGCTCACTAGGTGGGCAGGGGACTGAAGCTTTCTTT,-,-,TRBV18,TRBJ1-1
CATSTREAKNIQYF,TGTGCCACCAGCACCCGTGAGGCCAAAAACATTCAGTACTTC,-,-,TRBV15,TRBJ2-4
CASSLSGTSTDTQYF,TGCGCCAGCAGCTTGTCAGGGACTAGCACAGATACGCAGTATTTT,-,-,TRBV5-1,TRBJ2-3
CASRGYGASGSYEQYF,TGTGCCAGCAGGGGTTACGGGGCTAGCGGGAGTTACGAGCAGTACTTC,TRBD2,-,TRBV28,TRBJ2-7
CASSSQQGNQPQHF,TGTGCCAGCAGCTCCCAACAGGGGAATCAGCCCCAGCATTTT,TRBD1,-,TRBV7-2,TRBJ1-5
CASSSVQGLSNQPQHF,TGTGCCAGCAGTTCAGTACAGGGCCTTAGCAATCAGCCCCAGCATTTT,-,-,TRBV28,TRBJ1-5
CASSLGQGVPGELFF,TGTGCCAGCAGCCTCGGACAGGGGGTTCCCGGGGAGCTGTTTTTT,TRBD1,-,TRBV11-3,TRBJ2-2
CASSPKSDRGGTF,TGTGCCAGCTCACCAAAGAGCGACAGGGGAGGAACCTTC,TRBD1,-,TRBV18,TRBJ1-2
CASRVKGEDYGYTF,TGTGCCAGCAGGGTAAAAGGGGAGGACTATGGCTACACCTTC,-,once,TRBV6-1,TRBJ1-2
CASSLAQEAFF,TGTGCCAGCAGCTTAGCCCAGGAAGCTTTCTTT,-,-,TRBV11-1,TRBJ1-1
CASRNLGTNEKLFF,TGTGCCAGTAGGAACCTGGGCACTAATGAAAAACTGTTTTTT,-,-,TRBV19,TRBJ1-4
CASSREGLASGELFF,TGTGCCAGCAGTCGGGAAGGACTAGCGAGCGGGGAGCTGTTTTTT,TRBD2,-,TRBV6-5,TRBJ2-2
CASSFRDRVLPDTQYF,TGTGCCAGCAGCTTCCGGGACAGGGTACTGCCAGATACGCAGTATTTT,TRBD1,-,TRBV28,TRBJ2-3
CASSQEGSGHQPQHF,TGTGCCAGCAGCCAAGAGGGGTCAGGGCATCAGCCCCAGCATTTT,-,-,TRBV4-2,TRBJ1-5
CASSLWIAGIAGELFF,TGTGCCAGCAGCTTATGGATAGCGGGAATCGCCGGGGAGCTGTTTTTT,TRBD2,-,TRBV5-4,TRBJ2-2
CASKRGGTGVGETQYF,TGCGCCAGCAAGCGAGGAGGGACAGGGGTTGGGGAGACCCAGTACTTC,TRBD1,few,TRBV5-1,TRBJ2-5
CASREPTGHNQPQHF,TGCGCCAGCAGGGAACCGACAGGGCACAATCAGCCCCAGCATTTT,TRBD1,-,TRBV10-2,TRBJ1-5
CASSESGIPYNEQFF,TGCGCCAGCAGCGAGAGCGGGATCCCCTACAATGAGCAGTTCTTC,TRBD2,-,TRBV10-1,TRBJ2-1
CASSGQSLGDTGELFF,TGTGCCAGCAGTGGACAGAGCCTAGGGGACACCGGGGAGCTGTTTTTT,-,-,TRBV6-1,TRBJ2-2
CASRVASGSPGELFF,TGCGCCAGCAGGGTAGCTAGCGGGAGCCCCGGGGAGCTGTTTTTT,TRBD2,-,TRBV5-1,TRBJ2-2
CASKRDGSNTEAFF,TGCGCCAGCAAGCGGGACGGTTCGAACACTGAAGCTTTCTTT,-,-,TRBV5-1,TRBJ1-1